This entry lists 28 T cell receptor beta chains sequenced from one sample in a study of shared clonotypes between healthy human individuals. The method was immunoSEQ multiplex PCR; TCRdb's version includes in-frame clones alone and lacks a portion of them. The sample gives under 2.5 million clones, 80% to 95% of which show up once; about 0.36% is in the top ten. Sequenced input: naive CD4+ T cells from PBMCs. The subset was: CD45RA+ positively selected. These receptors came from a man aged 18 to 30 in good health. Some clones in this sample may be carry-over from other donors' samples.

The genes are TRBV7-8 and TRBJ2-1, with 9 bases that match TRBD1. The germline CDR1 and CDR2 sequences are SGHVS and FQNEAQ. V dropped 8 bases and J dropped 6; count of bases not matched to a gene: 8. The CDR3 length is 14 residues. In DNA form, the CDR3 reads TGTGCCAGCGCTATCCGGGACAGGGTCAATGAGCAGTTCTTC. Its protein product is CASAIRDRVNEQFF.

The chain carries TRBV10-3 and TRBJ2-7, with 10 bases lining up with TRBD1. Germline-derived CDR1 and CDR2 are ENHRY and SYGVKD. Trimming cost V 3 bases and J 2 bases; bases outside gene matches: 4. CDR3 size: 15 residues. CDR3 in amino acids: CAISDGDRGPYEQYF. The CDR3 coding sequence is TGTGCCATCAGTGATGGGGACAGGGGTCCCTACGAGCAGTACTTC.

This rearrangement joins TRBV5-4 to TRBJ1-2, with D uncertain. V gave up 1 base and J gave up 5 bases, with 12 bases separating them. This CDR3 is 14 amino acids long. The germline gives CDR1 SGHNT, CDR2 YYREEE (reference sequence). The CDR3 sequence: CASSLMTNPYGYTF. Written as DNA, the CDR3 is TGTGCCAGCAGCTTGATGACTAACCCATATGGCTACACCTTC.

This chain connects TRBV7-3 to TRBJ2-7; 10 nucleotides agree with TRBD2. CDR1 is SGHTA and CDR2 is FQGTGA in the germline V gene. The CDR3 spans 15 residues. The J segment lost 4 bases and the V segment lost 2 bases, leaving 5 bases of the junction unmatched. The chain's CDR3 is CASSLAPGLAYEQYF. The CDR3 DNA is TGTGCCAGCAGCTTAGCCCCGGGACTAGCGTACGAGCAGTACTTC.

DNA for the CDR3: TGTGCCGGCCACCGGGACAGGTTAACAGATACGCAGTATTTT. Translated, it gives CAGHRDRLTDTQYF. The chain combines TRBV30 with TRBJ2-3; 8 nucleotides align to TRBD1. The CDR3 runs 14 residues. Germline CDR1 is GTSNPN and CDR2 is SVGIG (reference sequence). V shed 8 bases, J shed 3 bases, and the junction held 10 bases outside the gene matches.

The rearrangement links TRBV6-5 to TRBJ1-3, with a possible D match to TRBD1 (5 bases). The V gene lost 5 bases and the J gene lost 4 bases, with 9 bases spanning the gap. Germline lookup yields CDR1 MNHEY and CDR2 SVGAGI. CDR3 length: 13 amino acids. The CDR3 nucleotides read TGTGCCAGCAGTCGGGACCTCGGAAACACCATATATTTT. This translates into CASSRDLGNTIYF.

V usage is TRBV5-6 and J usage is TRBJ2-3; tentatively, D is TRBD2 (6 bases). The V end was cut by 3 bases, the J end by 2 bases, with 16 bases between. Germline assignment: CDR1 SGHDT and CDR2 YYEEEE. This CDR3 is 16 amino acids long. CDR3 residues: CASSYFRGSNTDTQYF. The CDR3 region has the DNA TGTGCCAGCAGCTACTTCCGGGGGAGTAACACAGATACGCAGTATTTT.

This chain uses TRBV5-4 with TRBJ2-7, with D perhaps TRBD1 or TRBD2 (5 bases each). Trimming pared 0 bases from V and 4 bases from J, leaving 14 bases between. The CDR3 runs 15 residues. Germline CDR1 is SGHNT and CDR2 is YYREEE (reference sequence). The DNA for the CDR3 is TGTGCCAGCAGCTTGGGGGGACCAGCTACGTACGAGCAGTACTTC. This encodes CASSLGGPATYEQYF.

The chain employs TRBV28 and TRBJ2-1; TRBD1 agrees at 12 bases. Germline V gene lookup returns CDR1 MDHEN and CDR2 SYDVKM. The CDR3 extends over 16 amino acids. V trimming: 4 bases; J trimming: 9 bases; junction bases outside the gene matches: 10. The CDR3 loop reads CASSSPGTGGWSEQFF. In nucleotides, the CDR3 is TGTGCCAGCAGTTCCCCCGGGACAGGGGGCTGGAGTGAGCAGTTCTTC.

This sequence joins TRBV19 and TRBJ2-5; 11 positions match TRBD2. Germline lookup yields CDR1 LNHDA and CDR2 SQIVND (reference sequence). V shed 7 bases, J shed 2 bases, and the junction held 9 bases outside the gene matches. The CDR3 is 16 amino acids. The CDR3 coding sequence is TGTGCCAGTACCAGTAGCGGGAGGGCATGGCAAGAGACCCAGTACTTC. Its protein product is CASTSSGRAWQETQYF.

The chain employs TRBV28 and TRBJ2-5, with 9 bases that match TRBD1. The V gene end was trimmed by 6 bases and the J gene end by 1 base; junction bases not matched to a gene: 6. Germline V gives CDR1 MDHEN, CDR2 SYDVKM. This CDR3 is 15 amino acids long. CDR3 protein: CASRSGQGSQETQYF. The DNA for the CDR3 is TGTGCCAGCAGATCCGGACAGGGGAGCCAAGAGACCCAGTACTTC.

Worth noting for this clone: Other DNA variants within this sample encode the same CDR3. The chain has TRBV28 and TRBJ2-3; D gene unclear. Germline V gene data show CDR1 as MDHEN and CDR2 as SYDVKM. V dropped 1 base and J dropped 5 bases, with 4 bases sitting between them. CDR3 length: 12 residues. The CDR3 loop reads CASSLSGDTQYF. The CDR3 coding sequence is TGTGCCAGCAGTTTATCGGGAGATACGCAGTATTTT.

Note on this clone: The CDR3 ends on some other residue instead of the conserved phenylalanine or tryptophan, so this is likely a read error. The limits of the CDR3 on the DNA are not certain, so only TCRdb's listed CDR3 is given. The CDR3 sequence: CASSEGGGLPAL. V gene TRBV2 combines with J gene TRBJ2-7; the table's D gene call, TRBD2, was not cross checked with the DNA. Germline CDR1 and CDR2: SNHLY and FYNNEI. With termini counted, the CDR3 has 12 amino acids.

The chain couples TRBV28 to TRBJ2-1; no firm D call. The ends were cut back, 7 bases at V and 7 bases at J, with 17 bases in the middle. This CDR3 has 14 residues. Germline values: CDR1 MDHEN, CDR2 SYDVKM. In DNA form, the CDR3 reads TGTGCCAGCACTGTCGGTGGGCGATGGAATGAGCAGTTCTTC. This encodes CASTVGGRWNEQFF.

There are a few counts of this clone. This specimen includes other DNA sequences encoding the same CDR3. The CDR3 region has the DNA TGTGCCAGCAGCTTGGATCGTCAGCCCCAGCATTTT. Amino acid sequence: CASSLDRQPQHF. The chain employs TRBV5-4 and TRBJ1-5; D is unclear. Germline V gene sequence: CDR1 SGHNT, CDR2 YYREEE (reference sequence). V lost 0 bases to trimming and J lost 6 bases, with 4 bases between them. The CDR3 is 12 amino acids. The full variable domain, its missing parts supplied by reference TRBV5-4 and TRBJ1-5, is ETGVTQSPTHLIKTRGQQVTLRCSSQSGHNTVSWYQQALGQGPQFIFQYYREEENGRGNFPPRFSGLQFPNYSSELNVNALELDDSALYLCASSLDRQPQHFGDGTRLSIL.

The chain combines TRBV4-1 with TRBJ2-5; 7 bases match TRBD2. The end of the DNA aligns better with TRBJ2-7, so the J call may be wrong. This CDR3 has 17 residues. The germline gives CDR1 MGHRA, CDR2 YSYEKL. The CDR3 DNA reads as TGCGCCAGCAGCCAAGATCGACTAGCAGAGGCCCCCTACGAGCAGTACTTC. It encodes CASSQDRLAEAPYEQYF.

The V and J genes are TRBV10-2 and TRBJ2-7, with TRBD2 identical over 8 bases. In germline, CDR1 is WSHSY, CDR2 SAAADI. The V and J ends lost 2 bases and 3 bases, in that order; junction bases with no gene match: 12. The CDR3 runs to 17 residues. CDR3: CASSERYSGTGIYEQYF. In DNA, the CDR3 is TGCGCCAGCAGTGAGCGTTATAGCGGGACCGGGATCTACGAGCAGTACTTC.

Concerning this clone: This sample includes further DNA sequences coding for the same CDR3. The rearrangement uses TRBV28 and TRBJ1-1; TRBD1 might be the D (6 bases). The length of the CDR3 is 15 residues. Trimming cost V 3 bases and J 1 base, with 12 bases left between them. Germline assignment: CDR1 MDHEN and CDR2 SYDVKM. CDR3 coding DNA: TGTGCCAGCAGTTTGGGGCAGGGGTGGAACACTGAAGCTTTCTTT. Its protein product is CASSLGQGWNTEAFF.

This chain links TRBV7-8 with TRBJ2-7, with TRBD1 matching 7 bases. From germline, CDR1 is SGHVS and CDR2 FQNEAQ. The CDR3 is made up of 15 amino acids. Trimming cost V 3 bases and J 2 bases; bases outside gene matches: 7. The CDR3 reads CASSFYLQGTYEQYF. The CDR3 region has the DNA TGTGCCAGCAGCTTCTATCTACAGGGGACCTACGAGCAGTACTTC.

CDR3 sequence reads: CAWSRYLEANYGYTF. The CDR3 DNA is TGTGCCTGGAGTCGTTACCTCGAAGCCAACTATGGCTACACCTTC. The rearrangement joins TRBV30 to TRBJ1-2; D is uncertain. The germline gives CDR1 GTSNPN, CDR2 SVGIG (reference sequence). Between the trimmed V and J ends, which lost 2 bases and 2 bases, there was a span of 15 bases. The CDR3 runs to 15 residues.

The chain couples TRBV4-2 to TRBJ2-7; TRBD1 agrees at 8 bases. This CDR3 is 14 amino acids long. CDR1 and CDR2 from the germline V gene are LGHNA and YNFKEQ. V was pared by 3 bases and J by 4 bases, with 5 bases of the junction left unmatched. CDR3 residues: CASSHGQGGYEQYF. The DNA for the CDR3 is TGTGCCAGCAGCCATGGACAGGGAGGATACGAGCAGTACTTC.

The genes are TRBV5-1 and TRBJ1-4, with 7 bases aligning to TRBD1. V lost 1 base, J lost 5 bases, and 11 bases stayed unmatched. The CDR3 extends over 17 amino acids. Germline values: CDR1 SGHRS, CDR2 YFSETQ. The chain's CDR3 is CASSLQPPGRGNEKLFF. The DNA of the CDR3 is TGCGCCAGCAGCTTGCAACCCCCGGGCAGGGGGAATGAAAAACTGTTTTTT.

The V and J genes are TRBV15 and TRBJ1-5, with D tentatively TRBD1 (5 bases). Germline V gene sequence: CDR1 LNHNV, CDR2 YYDKDF (reference sequence). This CDR3 has 13 amino acids. V was cut by 5 bases and J by 4 bases, with 9 bases left in between. The DNA for the CDR3 is TGTGCCACCAGCTGGGGACGGAATCAGCCCCAGCATTTT. Its translation: CATSWGRNQPQHF. The full variable domain, its missing parts supplied by reference TRBV15 and TRBJ1-5, is DAMVIQNPRYQVTQFGKPVTLSCSQTLNHNVMYWYQQKSSQAPKLLFHYYDKDFNNEADTPDNFQSRRPNTSFCFLDIRSPGLGDTAMYLCATSWGRNQPQHFGDGTRLSIL.

The V call is TRBV15, the J call TRBJ1-1; D is ambiguous. Trimming took 1 base from V and 8 from J, leaving 17 bases between them. The germline V gene encodes CDR1 LNHNV and CDR2 YYDKDF (reference sequence). This CDR3 is built from 15 residues. The DNA of the CDR3 is TGTGCCACCAGCAGAGGGGGATATGGAGGCTCAGAAGCTTTCTTT. It yields the protein CATSRGGYGGSEAFF.

In DNA, the CDR3 is TGTGCCACCAGCGGTCAGGGCCGGGGGGGCTACACCTTC. Translating gives CATSGQGRGGYTF. The V call is TRBV15, the J call TRBJ1-2; possible D gene TRBD1, 5 bases. Deletions cut 5 bases from V and 8 bases from J, with 15 bases between. The germline V gene has CDR1 LNHNV and CDR2 YYDKDF (reference sequence). The CDR3 runs to 13 residues.

This chain connects TRBV5-1 to TRBJ2-7; TRBD1 matches 9 bases. This CDR3 is 16 amino acids long. With 0 bases clipped from V and 1 base from J, the junction kept 5 bases outside the gene matches. CDR1 and CDR2 (germline): SGHRS, YFSETQ. The CDR3 spells CASSLDRGPISYEQYF. CDR3 DNA sequence: TGCGCCAGCAGCTTGGACAGGGGGCCAATTTCCTACGAGCAGTACTTC.

The chain recombines TRBV28 with TRBJ2-2; 8 bases match TRBD2. V gave up 6 bases and J gave up 5 bases; unmatched junction bases: 11. Germline V CDR1 and CDR2: MDHEN, SYDVKM. There are 16 residues in the CDR3. CDR3 sequence (DNA): TGTGCCAGCAGCTTTGCGGGAGGAGGGAGAACCGGGGAGCTGTTTTTT. Protein: CASSFAGGGRTGELFF.

The V and J genes are TRBV5-1 and TRBJ2-3; tentatively, D is TRBD2 (7 bases). The germline CDR1 and CDR2 sequences are SGHRS and YFSETQ. V shed 4 bases and J shed 4 bases, with 19 bases lying between them. The CDR3 extends over 16 amino acids. The CDR3 DNA sequence: TGCGCCAGCAGCCCCGGGACTACGGGGGGCCCAGATACGCAGTATTTT. Encoded protein: CASSPGTTGGPDTQYF.